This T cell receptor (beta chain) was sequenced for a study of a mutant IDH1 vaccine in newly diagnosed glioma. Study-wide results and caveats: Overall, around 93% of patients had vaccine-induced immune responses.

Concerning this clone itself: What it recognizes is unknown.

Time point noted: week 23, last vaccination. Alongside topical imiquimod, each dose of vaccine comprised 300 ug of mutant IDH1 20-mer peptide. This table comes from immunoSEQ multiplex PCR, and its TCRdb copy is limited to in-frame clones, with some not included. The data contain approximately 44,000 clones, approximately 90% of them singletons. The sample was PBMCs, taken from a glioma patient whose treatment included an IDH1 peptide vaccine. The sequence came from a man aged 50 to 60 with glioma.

This chain's CDR3 is CASLDSFGHGELFF. CDR3 bases: TGTGCCAGCCTAGACAGCTTCGGGCACGGGGAGCTGTTTTTT. J is TRBJ2-2 and V is TRBV19; D is possibly TRBD1 (5 bases). CDR3 length: 14 amino acids. V lost 9 bases to trimming and J lost 7 bases, with 18 bases between them. Per the germline V gene, CDR1 is LNHDA and CDR2 is SQIVND (reference sequence).